This T cell receptor beta chain was sequenced for a study of post-analysis software for immune sequencing data. Study results and caveats: About 5 TRBV segments (TRBV5-6, TRBV5-1 and TRBV20-1 among them) occurred more frequently in patients than in controls.

Per the germline V gene, CDR1 is DFQATT and CDR2 is SNEGSKA (reference sequence). The germline V and J ends were trimmed by 8 bases and 3 bases, with 15 bases remaining between them. This CDR3 region has 13 residues. In the case of this clonotype: Antigen unknown.

The library was made from cDNA and included unique molecular identifiers. It was from about 0.94 to 9.7 million T cells that about 500,000 cDNA molecules came. TCRdb passed the PCR reads through MiXCR, listing each CDR3 protein once. This sample has 700,000 to 900,000 distinct CDR3 sequences, with approximately 44% found just once. This receptor was taken from a girl between 10 and 17 years old with multiple sclerosis. The rearrangement links TRBV20-1 to TRBJ2-3, with D unclear. Input material: blood. The CDR3 is CSTGPPGTDTQYF. In nucleotides, the CDR3 is TGCAGTACGGGCCCCCCCGGTACAGATACGCAGTATTTT.